This T cell receptor beta chain was captured by sequencing in a study of STAT3 mutations in large granular lymphocyte leukemia. Study outcomes and limitations: A small but highly pathogenic clone may have been missed. Suggested: STAT3 mutation was not the ancestral event for these clonal expansions. Every T-cell large granular lymphocyte leukemia patient had at least one immunodominant TCR beta clonotype.

TCRbeta libraries averaged about 43,000 productive templates per sample. The repertoire was sequenced with immunoSEQ multiplex PCR; TCRdb's copy has only in-frame clones and lacks some. This table holds more than 10,000 clones, 65% to 90% found once. V gave up 4 bases and J gave up 5 bases; unmatched junction bases: 8. Germline CDR1 SGHRS, CDR2 YFSETQ. The CDR3 runs 15 residues. Details on this clone: Its specificity is unknown.

V is TRBV5-1 and J is TRBJ2-2, with 7 bases that match TRBD1. This sequence originates from a man older than 75 with T-cell large granular lymphocyte leukemia. Some clones in this sample may be carry-over from other donors' samples. Sequencing was performed on peripheral blood mononuclear cells. The chain's CDR3 is CASSPPTRGTGELFF. The CDR3 coding sequence is TGCGCCAGCAGCCCACCGACCAGGGGGACCGGGGAGCTGTTTTTT.